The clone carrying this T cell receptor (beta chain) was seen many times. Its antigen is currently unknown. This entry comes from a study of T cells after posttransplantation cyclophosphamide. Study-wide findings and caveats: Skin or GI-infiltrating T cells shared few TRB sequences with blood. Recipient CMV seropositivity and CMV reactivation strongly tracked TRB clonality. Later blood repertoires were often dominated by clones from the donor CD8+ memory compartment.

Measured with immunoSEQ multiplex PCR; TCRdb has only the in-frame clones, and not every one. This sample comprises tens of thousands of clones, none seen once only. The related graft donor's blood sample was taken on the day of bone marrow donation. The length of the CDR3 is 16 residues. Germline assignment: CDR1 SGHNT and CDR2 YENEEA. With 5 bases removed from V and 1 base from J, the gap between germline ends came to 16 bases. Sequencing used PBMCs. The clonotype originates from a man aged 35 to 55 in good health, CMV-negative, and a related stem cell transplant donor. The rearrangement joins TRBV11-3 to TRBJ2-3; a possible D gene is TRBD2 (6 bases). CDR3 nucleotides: TGTGCCAGCAGCATTACCCTTAGCGGACGCACAGATACGCAGTATTTT. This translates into CASSITLSGRTDTQYF.